The 29 T cell receptor beta chains listed next were all sequenced from one sample in a study of CD8 T cells in Susac syndrome. The RNA input was about 0.5 to 1 ug, and it was reverse transcribed with random hexamers. Each CDR3 protein is one row after TCRdb ran MiXCR on the immunoSEQ multiplex PCR reads. Of 200,000 or so distinct CDR3 sequences detected, nearly 95% appear once; the ten largest clones hold approximately 0.097%. The sample was CD4+ T cells from PBMCs. Receptor source: a human donor with multiple sclerosis.

V is TRBV12-3 or TRBV12-4 and J is TRBJ2-3; 11 bases are shared with TRBD2. This CDR3 comprises 15 residues. V shed 6 bases and J 3 bases; nucleotides not matched to a gene: 5. The CDR3 spells CASSTSGSGTDTQYF. For the CDR3, the DNA is TGTGCCAGCAGCACTAGCGGGAGTGGAACAGATACGCAGTATTTT.

The V gene is TRBV5-1, the J gene TRBJ2-5, with 7 bases aligning to TRBD1. Losses at the gene ends were 0 bases for V and 10 bases for J; bases not matched to a gene: 9. This CDR3 has 14 residues. CDR1 and CDR2 from the germline V gene are SGHRS and YFSETQ. CDR3: CASSLASRGSGQYF. CDR3 nucleotides: TGCGCCAGCAGCTTGGCCTCCAGGGGGAGCGGCCAGTACTTC.

The gene calls are TRBV3-1 and TRBJ1-2, with TRBD1 matching over 8 bases. CDR3 length: 14 amino acids. The junction had 2 bases not matched to a gene; V was cut back by 2 bases and J by 3 bases. CDR1 is LGHDT, CDR2 YNNKEL, per germline (reference sequence). CDR3 sequence: CASSQQGADYGYTF. The CDR3 region has the DNA TGTGCCAGCAGCCAACAGGGGGCGGACTATGGCTACACCTTC.

The gene calls are TRBV6-5 and TRBJ2-3; D not resolved. This CDR3 contains 13 residues. V lost 0 bases to trimming and J lost 7 bases, with 8 bases between them. Germline-derived CDR1 and CDR2 are MNHEY and SVGAGI. As DNA, the CDR3 is TGTGCCAGCAGTTACTCTTCCAGTTATACGCAGTATTTT. It encodes CASSYSSSYTQYF.

The chain recombines TRBV3-1 with TRBJ1-1, with 9 positions matching TRBD1. The V gene's germline CDR1 is LGHDT and CDR2 YNNKEL (reference sequence). V lost 1 base to trimming and J lost 7 bases; unmatched junction nucleotides: 4. This CDR3 contains 14 residues. The CDR3 here is CASSQVSDRGEAFF. The CDR3 nucleotides read TGTGCCAGCAGCCAAGTTTCGGACAGGGGTGAAGCTTTCTTT.

The genes are TRBV4-1 and TRBJ2-3; no reliable D call. Germline CDR1 is MGHRA and CDR2 is YSYEKL. Trimming removed 4 bases at V and 2 bases at J, with 13 bases between. CDR3 length: 15 amino acids. The CDR3: CASSPFIFVTDTQYF. The CDR3 nucleotides are TGCGCCAGCAGCCCCTTTATATTCGTCACAGATACGCAGTATTTT.

The J gene is TRBJ2-3, the V gene TRBV11-2, with 10 bases that match TRBD1. Germline V lookup: CDR1 SGHAT, CDR2 FQNNGV. The CDR3 loop spans 15 amino acids. With V trimmed by 5 bases and J by 7 bases, 9 bases remained unmatched. The CDR3 DNA reads as TGTGCCAGCAGCGCGAGCGGGACAGGGGCAAATACGCAGTATTTT. The encoded protein is CASSASGTGANTQYF.

The chain employs TRBV3-1 and TRBJ2-7; TRBD2 is a possible D gene (5 bases). The CDR3 contains 14 residues. The germline V gene has CDR1 LGHDT and CDR2 YNNKEL (reference sequence). The V and J ends lost 3 bases and 5 bases respectively, with 14 bases between them. CDR3 sequence reads: CASSQAPGRHEQYF. The CDR3 bases are TGTGCCAGCAGCCAGGCACCGGGAAGGCACGAGCAGTACTTC.

The chain recombines TRBV24-1 with TRBJ2-1, with 10 bases aligning to TRBD2. Germline V lookup: CDR1 KGHDR, CDR2 SFDVKD. This CDR3 contains 15 residues. After removal of 4 bases from V and 8 bases from J, the junction contained 7 bases not matched to a gene. CDR3: CATSDPTSGDDEQFF. The CDR3 bases are TGTGCCACCAGTGACCCCACTAGCGGGGACGATGAGCAGTTCTTC.

V usage is TRBV29-1 and J usage is TRBJ1-1, with D tentatively TRBD1 (6 bases). CDR1 and CDR2 (germline): SQVTM, ANQGSEA. V lost 4 bases to trimming and J lost 6 bases, with 9 bases between them. The CDR3 runs to 11 residues. The CDR3 coding sequence is TGCAGCGTTGCAGGGGCGGCTGAAGCTTTCTTT. Protein sequence: CSVAGAAEAFF.

V usage is TRBV3-1 and J usage is TRBJ2-1; 8 bases are shared with TRBD2. Germline V gene lookup returns CDR1 LGHDT and CDR2 YNNKEL (reference sequence). The CDR3 is made up of 21 amino acids. J gave up 0 bases and V 4 bases, and 20 bases lay outside the gene matches. This CDR3 is CASSPVAGKGPPTSSYNEQFF. The CDR3 nucleotides are TGTGCCAGCAGCCCGGTAGCGGGAAAAGGCCCCCCTACTAGCTCCTACAATGAGCAGTTCTTC.

The chain links TRBV5-1 to TRBJ2-5; D is possibly TRBD2 (5 bases). V gave up 0 bases and J gave up 4 bases, with 10 bases separating them. The CDR3 has 14 amino acids. The germline V gene has CDR1 SGHRS and CDR2 YFSETQ. The CDR3 nucleotides are TGCGCCAGCAGCTTGGCGAGGGCACGAGAGACCCAGTACTTC. Translating it yields CASSLARARETQYF.

The rearrangement joins TRBV5-1 to TRBJ2-5, with 8 bases identical to TRBD1. The V gene's germline CDR1 is SGHRS and CDR2 YFSETQ. V trimming: 4 bases; J trimming: 6 bases; junction bases outside the gene matches: 5. The CDR3 covers 13 residues. The CDR3, as DNA: TGCGCCAGCAGCCAGACAGGGGAACAGACCCAGTACTTC. It codes for CASSQTGEQTQYF.

The gene calls are TRBV4-1 and TRBJ2-2, with D unclear. Germline V gives CDR1 MGHRA, CDR2 YSYEKL. V gave up 1 base and J gave up 7 bases, with 7 bases separating them. The CDR3 consists of 13 residues. The CDR3 spells CASSQGLSGELFF. The CDR3 DNA follows: TGCGCCAGCAGCCAAGGGCTGAGCGGGGAGCTGTTTTTT.

The chain carries TRBV4-1 and TRBJ1-2; TRBD1 agrees at 8 bases. The trim removed 0 bases at V and 8 bases at J, leaving 2 bases unmatched. The CDR3 extends over 13 amino acids. Germline CDR1 and CDR2: MGHRA and YSYEKL. The CDR3 region has the DNA TGCGCCAGCAGCCAAGAGACAGGGGAAGGCTACACCTTC. Its translation: CASSQETGEGYTF.

The rearrangement links TRBV6-5 to TRBJ1-2; 9 nucleotides match TRBD1. The CDR3 runs 13 residues. V shed 5 bases, J shed 8 bases, and the junction held 6 bases outside the gene matches. Germline assignment: CDR1 MNHEY and CDR2 SVGAGI. CDR3 bases: TGTGCCAGCAGTCGGGACAGGGCTCCAGGCTACACCTTC. Protein sequence: CASSRDRAPGYTF.

This chain connects TRBV28 to TRBJ1-2, with D unclear. V gave up 2 bases and J gave up 8 bases, with 9 bases separating them. The length of the CDR3 is 12 residues. CDR1 is MDHEN and CDR2 is SYDVKM in the germline V gene. This CDR3 reads CASSLPLGGYTF. CDR3 coding DNA: TGTGCCAGCAGTTTACCCCTCGGGGGCTACACCTTC.

The chain employs TRBV3-1 and TRBJ2-3; no clear D gene. V was clipped by 5 bases and J by 9 bases, with 9 bases between them. The CDR3 runs 11 residues. Germline CDR1 and CDR2: LGHDT and YNNKEL (reference sequence). The CDR3 reads CASSFRSTQYF. As DNA, the CDR3 is TGTGCCAGCAGCTTCAGGAGCACGCAGTATTTT.

The V and J genes are TRBV4-2 and TRBJ1-2; D is ambiguous. The CDR3 is 16 residues long. The V end was cut by 0 bases, the J end by 2 bases, with 13 bases between. Germline CDR1 and CDR2: LGHNA and YNFKEQ. In DNA form, the CDR3 reads TGTGCCAGCAGCCAAGACGGGATGAAGGGAAACTATGGCTACACCTTC. Translating it yields CASSQDGMKGNYGYTF.

The chain uses TRBV20-1 and TRBJ2-2; a possible D gene is TRBD2 (5 bases). CDR3 size: 12 residues. The germline gives CDR1 DFQATT, CDR2 SNEGSKA (reference sequence). V dropped 5 bases and J dropped 9 bases, with 13 bases sitting between them. The chain's CDR3 is CSAVAGGWELFF. The CDR3 nucleotides read TGCAGTGCTGTGGCCGGCGGGTGGGAGCTGTTTTTT.

This clonotype appeared a single time. The J gene is TRBJ2-2, the V gene TRBV12-3 or TRBV12-4; 7 bases line up with TRBD1. This CDR3 has 14 residues. After removal of 10 bases from V and 4 bases from J, the junction contained 9 bases not matched to a gene. CDR3 sequence reads: CATRQGSVTGELFF. As DNA, the CDR3 is TGTGCCACCCGACAGGGATCGGTCACCGGGGAGCTGTTTTTT.

This sequence joins TRBV3-1 and TRBJ2-5; perhaps TRBD1 as D (5 bases). V was clipped by 4 bases and J by 2 bases, with 14 bases between them. This CDR3 region has 15 residues. Per the germline V gene, CDR1 is LGHDT and CDR2 is YNNKEL (reference sequence). Here the CDR3 reads CASSPWLRTQETQYF. CDR3 sequence (DNA): TGTGCCAGCAGCCCATGGCTTCGGACACAAGAGACCCAGTACTTC.

This chain links TRBV19 with TRBJ2-1; D uncertain. Per the germline V gene, CDR1 is LNHDA and CDR2 is SQIVND (reference sequence). The germline V and J ends were trimmed by 7 bases and 8 bases, with 9 bases remaining between them. The CDR3 is 11 amino acids. The CDR3 loop reads CASTKRHEQFF. The CDR3 region has the DNA TGTGCCAGTACGAAGCGCCATGAGCAGTTCTTC. The full variable domain, in which reference TRBV19 and TRBJ2-1 provide the parts outside the CDR3, is DGGITQSPKYLFRKEGQNVTLSCEQNLNHDAMYWYRQDPGQGLRLIYYSQIVNDFQKGDIAEGYSVSREKKESFPLTVTSAQKNPTAFYLCASTKRHEQFFGPGTRLTVL.

The rearrangement links TRBV29-1 to TRBJ2-3; D is perhaps TRBD2 (6 bases). The length of the CDR3 is 12 residues. The V end was cut by 2 bases, the J end by 9 bases, with 12 bases between. Germline V gene data show CDR1 as SQVTM and CDR2 as ANQGSEA. CDR3 nucleotides: TGCAGCGTTGAACGGGACTCCGAAACGCAGTATTTT. It specifies CSVERDSETQYF.

The rearrangement uses TRBV20-1 and TRBJ2-1; D not certain. The CDR3 has 13 residues. V lost 1 base and J lost 5, with 9 bases in between. The germline V gene encodes CDR1 DFQATT and CDR2 SNEGSKA (reference sequence). CDR3 sequence reads: CSARAPINNEQFF. In DNA, the CDR3 is TGCAGTGCTAGAGCGCCTATTAACAATGAGCAGTTCTTC.

This sequence joins TRBV3-1 and TRBJ2-6, with a tentative D call TRBD1 (5 bases). Germline V lookup: CDR1 LGHDT, CDR2 YNNKEL (reference sequence). The CDR3 runs to 15 residues. Trimming pared 3 bases from V and 2 bases from J, leaving 8 bases between. This chain's CDR3 is CASSQGRAGANVLTF. The CDR3 nucleotides read TGTGCCAGCAGCCAGGGCAGGGCTGGGGCCAACGTCCTGACTTTC.

The gene calls are TRBV4-1 and TRBJ2-7, with unresolved D. This CDR3 spans 15 amino acids. Germline lookup yields CDR1 MGHRA and CDR2 YSYEKL. V was cut by 3 bases and J by 0 bases, with 12 bases left in between. The CDR3 spells CASSQLYLGSYEQYF. Here the CDR3 DNA reads TGCGCCAGCAGCCAGCTGTACCTGGGCTCCTACGAGCAGTACTTC.

The chain employs TRBV23-1 and TRBJ1-6; D gene unclear. TRBV23-1 is treated as an ORF (open reading frame) with a function not yet certain. Trimming removed 4 bases from V and 7 bases from J, with 17 bases in between. CDR3 size: 16 residues. CDR3 nucleotides: TGCGCCAGCAGTCCCAAGAGGCGCGAATGGAATTCACCCCTCCACTTT. It is translated as CASSPKRREWNSPLHF.

The chain recombines TRBV30 with TRBJ2-3, with 7 bases fitting TRBD1. The CDR3 has 15 residues. V was pared by 3 bases and J by 2 bases, with 8 bases of the junction left unmatched. Germline loops: CDR1 GTSNPN, CDR2 SVGIG (reference sequence). The CDR3 region is CAWSRRGTATDTQYF. CDR3 nucleotides: TGTGCCTGGAGCCGAAGGGGGACAGCCACAGATACGCAGTATTTT.